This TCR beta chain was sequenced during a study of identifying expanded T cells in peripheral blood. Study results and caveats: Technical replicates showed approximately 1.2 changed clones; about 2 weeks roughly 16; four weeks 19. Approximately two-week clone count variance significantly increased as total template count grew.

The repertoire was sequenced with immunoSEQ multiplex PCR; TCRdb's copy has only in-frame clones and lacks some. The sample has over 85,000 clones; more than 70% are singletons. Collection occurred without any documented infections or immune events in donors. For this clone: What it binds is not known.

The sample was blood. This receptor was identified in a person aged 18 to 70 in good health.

The CDR3 DNA reads as TGTGCCAGCAGTTCCGGGACAGGGGAGTATTACTTC. Protein product: CASSSGTGEYYF. V usage is TRBV6-1 and J usage is TRBJ2-7, with 10 bases that match TRBD1. With V trimmed by 5 bases and J by 13 bases, 8 bases remained unmatched. Germline V gene lookup returns CDR1 MNHNS and CDR2 SASEGT. This CDR3 is built from 12 residues.